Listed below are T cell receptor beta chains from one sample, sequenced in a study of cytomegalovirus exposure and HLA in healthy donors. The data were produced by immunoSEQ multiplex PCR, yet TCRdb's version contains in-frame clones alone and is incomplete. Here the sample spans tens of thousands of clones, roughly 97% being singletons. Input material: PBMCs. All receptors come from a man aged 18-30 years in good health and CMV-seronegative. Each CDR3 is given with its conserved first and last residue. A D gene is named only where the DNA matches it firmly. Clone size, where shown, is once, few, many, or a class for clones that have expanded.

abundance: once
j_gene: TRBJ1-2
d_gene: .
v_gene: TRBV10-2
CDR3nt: TGCGCCAGCAGTGAGTCCTTGAGTACCTATGGCTACACCTTC
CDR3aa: CASSESLSTYGYTF

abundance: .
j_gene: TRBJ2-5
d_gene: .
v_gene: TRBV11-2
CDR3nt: TGTGCCAGCAGCTTAGGACTAGAGGGGACCCGATACTTC
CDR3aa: CASSLGLEGTRYF

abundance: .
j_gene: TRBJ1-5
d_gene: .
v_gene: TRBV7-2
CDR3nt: TGTGCCAGCAGCTTAGATGTACAGGGACATAGCAATCAGCCCCAGCATTTT
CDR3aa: CASSLDVQGHSNQPQHF

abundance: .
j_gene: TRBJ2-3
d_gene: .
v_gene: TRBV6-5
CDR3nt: TGTGCCAGCAGTTATGGGCAGGGCCACACAGATACGCAGTATTTT
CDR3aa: CASSYGQGHTDTQYF

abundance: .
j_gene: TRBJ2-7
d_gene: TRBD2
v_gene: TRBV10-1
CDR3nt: TGCGCCAGCAGTGGGGACTACCCGAACTACGAGCAGTACTTC
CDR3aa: CASSGDYPNYEQYF

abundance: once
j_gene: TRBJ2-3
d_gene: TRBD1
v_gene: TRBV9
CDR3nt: TGTGCCAGCAGTATGACAGGGCTCTCAGATACGCAGTATTTT
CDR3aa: CASSMTGLSDTQYF

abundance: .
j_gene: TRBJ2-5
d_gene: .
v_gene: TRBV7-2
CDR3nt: TGTGCCAGCAGCTTAGGGGCAGGAAAAGAGACCCAGTACTTC
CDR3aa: CASSLGAGKETQYF

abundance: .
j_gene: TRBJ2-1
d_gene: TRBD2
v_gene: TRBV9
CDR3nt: TGTGCCAGCAGCGTCGGGACTAGCGTTTACAATGAGCAGTTCTTC
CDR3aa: CASSVGTSVYNEQFF

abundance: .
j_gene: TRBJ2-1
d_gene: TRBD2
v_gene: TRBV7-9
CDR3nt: TGTGCCAGCAGCGTCGGACTAGCGGGTTACAATGAGCAGTTCTTC
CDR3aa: CASSVGLAGYNEQFF

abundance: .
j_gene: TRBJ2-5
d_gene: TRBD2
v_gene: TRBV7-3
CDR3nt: TGTGCCAGCTCTAGCGGGAGCGGGGAGACCCAGTACTTC
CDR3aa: CASSSGSGETQYF

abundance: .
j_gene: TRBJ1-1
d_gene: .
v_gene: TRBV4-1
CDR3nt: TGCGCCAGCAGCCAAATTGGAGGTCGTGGGAACACTGAAGCTTTCTTT
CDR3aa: CASSQIGGRGNTEAFF

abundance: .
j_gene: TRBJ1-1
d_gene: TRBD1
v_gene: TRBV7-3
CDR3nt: TGTGCCAGCAGCTTAACGGGACAGGGTACGGAAGCTTTCTTT
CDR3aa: CASSLTGQGTEAFF

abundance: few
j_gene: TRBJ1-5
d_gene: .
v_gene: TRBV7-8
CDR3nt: TGTGCCAGCAGCCCAGCGGACAGTCAGCCCCAGCATTTT
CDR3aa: CASSPADSQPQHF

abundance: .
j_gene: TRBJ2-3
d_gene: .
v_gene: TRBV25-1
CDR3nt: TGTGCCAGCAGTCAGGCGGGGACGGCAGATACGCAGTATTTT
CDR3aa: CASSQAGTADTQYF

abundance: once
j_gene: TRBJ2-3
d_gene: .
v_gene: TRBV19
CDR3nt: TGTGCCAGTAGTATGGGGGGAAGCACAGATACGCAGTATTTT
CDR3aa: CASSMGGSTDTQYF

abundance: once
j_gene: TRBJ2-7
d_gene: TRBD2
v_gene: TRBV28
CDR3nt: TGTGCCAGCAGTCTAAGAAGGACTAGCGGGTTCTACGAGCAGTACTTC
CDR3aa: CASSLRRTSGFYEQYF

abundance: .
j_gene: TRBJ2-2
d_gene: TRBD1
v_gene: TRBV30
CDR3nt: TGTGCCTGGAGCCACAGGGGGCAGGGCGGGGAGCTGTTTTTT
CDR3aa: CAWSHRGQGGELFF

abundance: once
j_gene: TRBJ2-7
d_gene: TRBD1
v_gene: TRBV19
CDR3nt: TGTGCCAGTAGTATGAGGGACAGGCCGTACGAGCAGTACTTC
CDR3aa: CASSMRDRPYEQYF

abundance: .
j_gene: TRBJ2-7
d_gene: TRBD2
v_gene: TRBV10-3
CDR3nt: TGTGCCATCAGTGATCTCGGGCCGGGAGGTTTTGAGCAGTACTTC
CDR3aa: CAISDLGPGGFEQYF

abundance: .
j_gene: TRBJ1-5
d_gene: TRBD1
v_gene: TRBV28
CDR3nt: TGTGCCAGCTTTCCGGGACAGGGTCATCAGCCCCAGCATTTT
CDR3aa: CASFPGQGHQPQHF

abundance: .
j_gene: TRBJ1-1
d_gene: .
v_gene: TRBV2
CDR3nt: TGTGCCAGCAGTGAAGGACAGTCCACTGAAGCTTTCTTT
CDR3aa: CASSEGQSTEAFF

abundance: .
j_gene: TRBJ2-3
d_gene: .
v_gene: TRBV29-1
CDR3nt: TGCAGCGTTCGGGGTAGGTTCACAGATACGCAGTATTTT
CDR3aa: CSVRGRFTDTQYF

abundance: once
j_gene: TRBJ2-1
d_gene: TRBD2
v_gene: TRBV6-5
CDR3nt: TGTGCCAGCAGTTACGGTCGGGAGGGCTGGTGGGAGCAGTTCTTC
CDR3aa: CASSYGREGWWEQFF

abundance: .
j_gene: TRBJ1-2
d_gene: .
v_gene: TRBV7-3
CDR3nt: TGTGCCAGCAGCGGACAAGCGTGGGGCTACACCTTC
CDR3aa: CASSGQAWGYTF

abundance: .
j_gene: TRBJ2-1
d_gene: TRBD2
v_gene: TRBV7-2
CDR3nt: TGTGCCAGCAGGGAATCGCCTAGCGGGAGTACGTATGAGCAGTTCTTC
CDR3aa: CASRESPSGSTYEQFF

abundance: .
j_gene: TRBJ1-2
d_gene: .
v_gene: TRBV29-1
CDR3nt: TGCAGCGTTGAAGGACTTGAGGGCGGCTACACCTTC
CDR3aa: CSVEGLEGGYTF

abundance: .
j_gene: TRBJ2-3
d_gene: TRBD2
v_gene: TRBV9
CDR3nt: TGTGCCAGCAGCGTAGGGGCGGGAGGACCAGATACGCAGTATTTT
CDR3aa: CASSVGAGGPDTQYF

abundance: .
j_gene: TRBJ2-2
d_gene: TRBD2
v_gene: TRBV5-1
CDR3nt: TGCGCCAGCAGCTCGGGACTAGCCGTAACCGGGGAGCTGTTTTTT
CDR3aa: CASSSGLAVTGELFF

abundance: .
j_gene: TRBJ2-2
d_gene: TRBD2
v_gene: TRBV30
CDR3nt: TGTGCCTGGGGAACTAGCGGGGCGAACACCGGGGAGCTGTTTTTT
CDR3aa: CAWGTSGANTGELFF

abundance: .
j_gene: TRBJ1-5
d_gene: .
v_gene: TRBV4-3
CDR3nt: TGCGCCAGCAGCCAAGATCCCCAGAATAGCAATCAGCCCCAGCATTTT
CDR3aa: CASSQDPQNSNQPQHF

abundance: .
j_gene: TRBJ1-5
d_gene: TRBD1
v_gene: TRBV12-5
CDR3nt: TGTGCTAGTGGACCCGAGGACAGGGGCCATCAGCCCCAGCATTTT
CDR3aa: CASGPEDRGHQPQHF

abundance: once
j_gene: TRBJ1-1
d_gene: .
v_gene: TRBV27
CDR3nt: TGTGCCAGCGCAAGGCCAGGTGAAGCTTTCTTT
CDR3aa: CASARPGEAFF

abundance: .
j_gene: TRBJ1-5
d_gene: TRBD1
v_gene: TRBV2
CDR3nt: TGTGCCAGCAGTGGGACAGGGCCAACTCAGCCCCAGCATTTT
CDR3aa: CASSGTGPTQPQHF

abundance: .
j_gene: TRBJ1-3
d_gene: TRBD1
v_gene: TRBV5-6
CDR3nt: TGTGCCAGCAGCCCTGGGACAGGGGCCCCCGTGTCTGGAAACACCATATATTTT
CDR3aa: CASSPGTGAPVSGNTIYF

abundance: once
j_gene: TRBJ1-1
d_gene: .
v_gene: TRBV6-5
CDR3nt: TGTGCCAGCAGTATCGAGACAGGACGAGCTTTCTTT
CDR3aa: CASSIETGRAFF

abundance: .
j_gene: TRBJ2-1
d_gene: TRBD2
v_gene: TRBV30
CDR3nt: TGTGCCTGGAGGGGACTAGCGGGAGTCTCCGGCAATGAGCAGTTCTTC
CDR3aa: CAWRGLAGVSGNEQFF

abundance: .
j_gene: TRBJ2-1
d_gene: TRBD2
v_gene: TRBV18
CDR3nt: TGTGCCAGCTCACCACCCGGGACTAGCGGGAGTGGTAAGTTCTTC
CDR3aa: CASSPPGTSGSGKFF

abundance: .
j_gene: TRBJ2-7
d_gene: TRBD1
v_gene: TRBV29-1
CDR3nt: TGCAGCGCATATCGACAGGGGATAGGGGAGCAGTACTTC
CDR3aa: CSAYRQGIGEQYF

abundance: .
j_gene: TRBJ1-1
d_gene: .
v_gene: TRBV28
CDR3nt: TGTGCCAGCAGTTTAGAGAGGGTGGTCGCTTTCTTT
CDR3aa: CASSLERVVAFF

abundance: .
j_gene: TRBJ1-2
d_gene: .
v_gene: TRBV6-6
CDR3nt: TGTGCCAGCAGCGGACAGCGTGAAAACTATGGCTACACCTTC
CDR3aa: CASSGQRENYGYTF

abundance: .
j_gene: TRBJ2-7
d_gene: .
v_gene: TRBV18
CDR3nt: TGTGCCAGCTCACCAGGGCCGGGGGTCGAGCAGTACTTC
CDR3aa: CASSPGPGVEQYF

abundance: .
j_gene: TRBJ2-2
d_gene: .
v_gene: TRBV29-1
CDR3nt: TGCAGCGTTGAAGGTCCGGACTTTGGAGACACCGGGGAGCTGTTTTTT
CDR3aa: CSVEGPDFGDTGELFF

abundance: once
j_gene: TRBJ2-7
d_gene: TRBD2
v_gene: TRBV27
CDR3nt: TGTGCCAGCAGTTTAAGCGGGAGGGCAAACGAGCAGTACTTC
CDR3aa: CASSLSGRANEQYF

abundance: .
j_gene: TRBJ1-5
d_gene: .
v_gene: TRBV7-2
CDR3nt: TGTGCCAGCAGCTTAGCCCGGACAGAGTATAGCAATCAGCCCCAGCATTTT
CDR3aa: CASSLARTEYSNQPQHF

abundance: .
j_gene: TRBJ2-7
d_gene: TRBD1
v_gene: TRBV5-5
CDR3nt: TGTGCCAGCAGCGAGAGACAGGGCCTAGTAGGATACGAGCAGTACTTC
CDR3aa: CASSERQGLVGYEQYF

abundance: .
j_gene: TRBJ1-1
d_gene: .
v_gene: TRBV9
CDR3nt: TGTGCCAGCAGCTCTTTAACGAGGAGCATGAACACTGAAGCTTTCTTT
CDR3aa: CASSSLTRSMNTEAFF

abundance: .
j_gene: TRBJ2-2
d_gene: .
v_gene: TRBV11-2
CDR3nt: TGTGCCAGCAGCTTTTCCCGTTATACCGGGGAGCTGTTTTTT
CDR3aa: CASSFSRYTGELFF

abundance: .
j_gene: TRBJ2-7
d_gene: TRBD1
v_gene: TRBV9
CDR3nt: TGTGCCAGCAGCGTAGACCGGGGGACAGGGAGGATAGGGGAGCAGTACTTC
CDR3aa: CASSVDRGTGRIGEQYF